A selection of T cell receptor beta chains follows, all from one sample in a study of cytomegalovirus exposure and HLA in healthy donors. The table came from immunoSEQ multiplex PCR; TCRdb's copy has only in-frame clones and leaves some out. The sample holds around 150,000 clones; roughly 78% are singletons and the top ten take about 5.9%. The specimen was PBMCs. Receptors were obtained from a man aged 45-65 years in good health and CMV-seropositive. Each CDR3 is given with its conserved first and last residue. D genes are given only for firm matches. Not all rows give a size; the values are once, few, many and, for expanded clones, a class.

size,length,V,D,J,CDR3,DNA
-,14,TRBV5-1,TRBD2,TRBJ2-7,CASSEGLAMNEQYF,TGCGCCAGCAGCGAGGGACTAGCGATGAACGAGCAGTACTTC
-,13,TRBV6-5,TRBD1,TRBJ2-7,CASARDRHGEQYF,TGTGCCAGCGCACGGGACAGGCACGGCGAGCAGTACTTC
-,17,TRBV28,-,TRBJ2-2,CASSLSGRSWATGELFF,TGTGCCAGCAGTTTATCGGGGAGGAGTTGGGCCACCGGGGAGCTGTTTTTT
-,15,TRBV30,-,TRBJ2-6,CAWSVSVWGANVLTF,TGTGCCTGGAGTGTTTCAGTCTGGGGGGCCAACGTCCTGACTTTC
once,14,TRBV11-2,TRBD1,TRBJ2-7,CASSSQGAHYEQYF,TGTGCCAGCAGCTCACAGGGGGCCCACTACGAGCAGTACTTC
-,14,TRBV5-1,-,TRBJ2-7,CASSLGGPSYEQYF,TGCGCCAGCAGCCTTGGAGGGCCCTCCTACGAGCAGTACTTC
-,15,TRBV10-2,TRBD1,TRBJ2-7,CASSEGGTGIYEQYF,TGCGCCAGCAGTGAGGGTGGGACAGGGATTTACGAGCAGTACTTC
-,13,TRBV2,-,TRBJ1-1,CASSVLLRGEAFF,TGTGCCAGCAGTGTCCTTTTGCGGGGTGAAGCTTTCTTT
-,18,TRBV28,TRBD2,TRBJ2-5,CASSRLTSGTSGWETQYF,TGTGCCAGCAGTCGCCTTACCTCCGGGACTAGCGGGTGGGAGACCCAGTACTTC
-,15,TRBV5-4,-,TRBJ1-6,CASSWGGTSNSPLHF,TGTGCCAGCAGCTGGGGCGGGACCAGTAATTCACCCCTCCACTTT
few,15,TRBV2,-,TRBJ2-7,CASSEGVGGGYEQYF,TGTGCCAGCAGTGAAGGAGTGGGAGGTGGCTACGAGCAGTACTTC
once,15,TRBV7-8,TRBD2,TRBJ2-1,CASSLVAGTYNEQFF,TGTGCCAGCAGCTTAGTAGCGGGAACCTACAATGAGCAGTTCTTC
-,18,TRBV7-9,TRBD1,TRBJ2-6,CSSSGPGQSTSGANVLTF,TGTTCCAGCAGCGGACCGGGACAGAGCACGTCTGGGGCCAACGTCCTGACTTTC
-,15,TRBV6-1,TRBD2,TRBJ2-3,CASSEGLAVTDTQYF,TGTGCCAGCAGTGAGGGACTAGCGGTAACAGATACGCAGTATTTT
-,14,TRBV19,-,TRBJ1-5,CASMSAGSNQPQHF,TGTGCCAGTATGAGCGCGGGGAGCAATCAGCCCCAGCATTTT
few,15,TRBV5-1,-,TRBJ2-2,CASSLDGQNTGELFF,TGCGCCAGCAGCTTGGATGGACAAAACACCGGGGAGCTGTTTTTT
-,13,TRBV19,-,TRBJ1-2,CASSIVAEGGYTF,TGTGCCAGTAGTATTGTAGCCGAAGGTGGCTACACCTTC
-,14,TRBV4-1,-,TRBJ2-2,CASSLNGGTGELFF,TGCGCCAGCAGCCTCAATGGGGGGACCGGGGAGCTGTTTTTT
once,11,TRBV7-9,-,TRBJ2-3,CASTPTDTQYF,TGTGCCAGCACCCCGACAGATACGCAGTATTTT
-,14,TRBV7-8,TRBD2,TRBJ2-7,CASKLQAGAREQYF,TGTGCCAGCAAGTTACAGGCGGGAGCAAGGGAGCAGTACTTC
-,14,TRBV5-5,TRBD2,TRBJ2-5,CASSLSGREETQYF,TGTGCCAGCAGCTTGTCCGGGAGGGAGGAGACCCAGTACTTC
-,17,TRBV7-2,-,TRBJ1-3,CASSHTTQTVSGNTIYF,TGTGCCAGCAGCCATACCACCCAGACAGTTTCTGGAAACACCATATATTTT
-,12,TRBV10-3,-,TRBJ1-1,CAAEGVNTEAFF,TGTGCCGCCGAGGGTGTGAACACTGAAGCTTTCTTT
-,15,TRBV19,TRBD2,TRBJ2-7,CASSLRTSGSREQYF,TGTGCCAGTAGTCTTAGGACTAGCGGGAGCCGGGAGCAGTACTTC
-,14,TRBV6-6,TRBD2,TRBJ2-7,CASSPTSGSHEQYF,TGTGCCAGCAGCCCGACTAGCGGGAGCCACGAGCAGTACTTC
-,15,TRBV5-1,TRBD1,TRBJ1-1,CASSSPPGGYTEAFF,TGCGCCAGCAGCTCCCCCCCAGGGGGGTACACTGAAGCTTTCTTT
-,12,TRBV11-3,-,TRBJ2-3,CASGAGSDTQYF,TGTGCCAGCGGGGCGGGATCAGATACGCAGTATTTT
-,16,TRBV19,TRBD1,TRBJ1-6,CASSTKGQVYNSPLHF,TGTGCCAGTAGCACCAAGGGACAGGTTTATAATTCACCCCTCCACTTT
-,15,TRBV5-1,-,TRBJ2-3,CASSPTGYETDTQYF,TGCGCCAGCAGCCCCACAGGGTATGAGACAGATACGCAGTATTTT
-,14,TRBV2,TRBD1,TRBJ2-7,CASGGTGGWGEQYF,TGTGCCAGCGGAGGGACAGGCGGTTGGGGGGAGCAGTACTTC
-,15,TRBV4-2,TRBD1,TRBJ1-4,CASSQATGSNEKLFF,TGTGCCAGCAGCCAGGCGACAGGGTCGAATGAAAAACTGTTTTTT
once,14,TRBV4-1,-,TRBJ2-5,CASSQEQGRETQYF,TGCGCCAGCAGCCAAGAACAGGGTCGAGAGACCCAGTACTTC
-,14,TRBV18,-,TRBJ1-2,CASSPSMGADGYTF,TGTGCCAGCTCACCCTCTATGGGGGCGGATGGCTACACCTTC
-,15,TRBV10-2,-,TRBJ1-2,CASSGETQGFDGYTF,TGCGCCAGCAGTGGGGAGACACAGGGATTCGATGGCTACACCTTC
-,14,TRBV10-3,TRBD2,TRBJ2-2,CAISGLADTGELFF,TGTGCCATCAGTGGACTAGCAGATACCGGGGAGCTGTTTTTT
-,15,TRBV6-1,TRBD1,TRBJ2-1,CASSEGGTGGNEQFF,TGTGCCAGCAGTGAAGGAGGGACAGGGGGCAATGAGCAGTTCTTC
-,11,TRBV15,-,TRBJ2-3,CATSQADTQYF,TGTGCCACCAGCCAGGCAGATACGCAGTATTTT
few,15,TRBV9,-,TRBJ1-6,CASSVSGLGNSPLHF,TGTGCCAGCAGCGTAAGCGGGCTTGGAAATTCACCCCTCCACTTT
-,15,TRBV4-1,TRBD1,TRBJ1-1,CASSQRQGRNTEAFF,TGCGCCAGCAGCCAGCGACAGGGACGGAACACTGAAGCTTTCTTT
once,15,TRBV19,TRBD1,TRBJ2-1,CASSTRGTGDNEQFF,TGTGCCAGTAGTACCCGCGGGACAGGGGACAATGAGCAGTTCTTC
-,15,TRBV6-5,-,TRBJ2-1,CASSRPTRLNNEQFF,TGTGCCAGCAGTAGGCCAACTAGGCTGAACAATGAGCAGTTCTTC
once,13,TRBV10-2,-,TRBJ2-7,CASNRAEIYGQYF,TGCGCCAGCAATCGAGCGGAGATCTACGGGCAGTACTTC
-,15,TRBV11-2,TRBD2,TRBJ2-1,CASSLVELAGGRLFF,TGTGCCAGCAGCTTAGTAGAACTAGCGGGAGGGAGGTTGTTCTTC
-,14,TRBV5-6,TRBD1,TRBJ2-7,CASSFGTGEYEQYF,TGTGCCAGCAGCTTTGGGACAGGGGAATACGAGCAGTACTTC
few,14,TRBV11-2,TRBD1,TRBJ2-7,CASSSWTGPREQYF,TGTGCCAGCAGCTCCTGGACAGGCCCGCGAGAGCAGTACTTC
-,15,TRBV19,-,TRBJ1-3,CASTRTVNSGNTIYF,TGTGCCAGTACCAGGACAGTCAACTCTGGAAACACCATATATTTT
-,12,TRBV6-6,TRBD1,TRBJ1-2,CASRTGTGLTTF,TGTGCCAGCAGGACCGGGACAGGGTTAACCACCTTC
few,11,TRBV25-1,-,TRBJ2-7,CASSELENEYF,TGTGCCAGCAGTGAATTGGAGAACGAGTACTTC